This T cell receptor beta chain was recovered during a study of OX40 agonist ivuxolimab in advanced cancers. Study-level background: Ivuxolimab, which targeted the costimulatory receptor OX40 (CD134), was an agonistic, fully human IgG2 monoclonal antibody. Intravenous ivuxolimab was administered to patients every 2 weeks at six dose levels: 0.01, 0.1, 0.3, 1.5, 3 and 10 mg/kg. Of the roughly 52 dose-escalation patients, hepatocellular carcinoma was present in approximately 20, melanoma in approximately 15, renal cell carcinoma in 9 and head and neck cancer in 9. The dose-escalation cohort was about 83% male with a mean age of roughly 62 years, ranging from roughly 20 to 85. Patients were allowed to have had prior anti-PD-1, anti-PD-L1 or anti-CTLA-4 therapy, and more than 35% of the dose-escalation patients had been treated with checkpoint inhibitors. Three dose-escalation patients achieved partial responses, one with hepatocellular carcinoma and two with cutaneous melanoma. Peripheral TCRbeta sequencing aimed to test whether ivuxolimab altered TCR sequence diversity and caused clonal T-cell expansion. The paper describes the monotherapy dose-escalation part (N = 52 patients) of the phase I trial of ivuxolimab. General conclusions and limits of the study: The antigen specificity of the peripheral T cells that underwent clonal expansion was not determined. On average, CD8+ T cells showed more expanded clones than CD4+ T cells after ivuxolimab. Partial responders in the 0.1-3.0 mg/kg groups had among the lowest normalized peripheral clonal expansion, especially among CD8+ T cells. At doses of 0.1 to 3.0 mg/kg, clonal expansion of both CD4+ and CD8+ T cells in blood was seen between baseline and week 6. Low levels of normalized T-cell clonal expansion were also seen in some patients who did not respond.

The CDR3 numbers 11 residues from cysteine through phenylalanine. Only the CDR3 DNA stays, 33 bases, in frame from base 1. The germline V gene yields SGHRS for CDR1 and YFSETQ for CDR2. Deletion took 0 bases off V and 6 bases off J, with a span of 4 bases between the germline ends. Patients with a history of autoimmune disease or receiving systemic immunosuppression were excluded from the trial. Peripheral blood for TCR sequencing was drawn from every dose cohort at baseline, at cycle 4 day 1 and at cycle 7 day 1. The samples were taken from a phase I, first-in-human, multicenter, open-label dose-escalation trial of ivuxolimab. Adults with locally advanced or metastatic head and neck squamous cell, hepatocellular, melanoma or renal cell carcinoma were enrolled in the trial. CD4+ and CD8+ T cells were sorted separately from peripheral blood before TCR sequencing. This clone came up a few times. Its binding antigen is unknown. No much larger clonotype is one base removed from it; base qualities were not supplied.

For sequencing of the TCRbeta CDR3 region, genomic DNA was extracted from the sorted cells. The immunoSEQ Assay was used to sequence the TCRbeta CDR3 regions. TCRdb retrieved this table from immuneACCESS and kept in-frame rearrangements only. Not all clones are present; in checked studies, unresolved V genes account for under half, and no reason is known for the remainder. The sample contains 90,000 to 150,000 clones, 75% to 90% of them found a single time. Jointly, the top ten make up under 0.7% of the sample. The sequence is built from TRBV5-1 and TRBJ2-7; the D gene assignment is ambiguous. The TCR comes from an adult with an advanced solid tumor such as melanoma, head and neck, liver or kidney cancer. Sequencing used CD4+ or CD8+ T cells sorted from blood, obtained in a trial of the OX40 agonist ivuxolimab. In nucleotide form, the sequence is TGCGCCAGCAGCTTGGAGGGCGAGCAGTACTTC. This yields the protein CASSLEGEQYF. The variable domain in full, with residues beyond the CDR3 obtained from the reference TRBV5-1 and TRBJ2-7 genes, is KAGVTQTPRYLIKTRGQQVTLSCSPISGHRSVSWYQQTPGQGLQFLFEYFSETQRNKGNFPGRFSGRQFSNSRSEMNVSTLELGDSALYLCASSLEGEQYFGPGTRLTVT.